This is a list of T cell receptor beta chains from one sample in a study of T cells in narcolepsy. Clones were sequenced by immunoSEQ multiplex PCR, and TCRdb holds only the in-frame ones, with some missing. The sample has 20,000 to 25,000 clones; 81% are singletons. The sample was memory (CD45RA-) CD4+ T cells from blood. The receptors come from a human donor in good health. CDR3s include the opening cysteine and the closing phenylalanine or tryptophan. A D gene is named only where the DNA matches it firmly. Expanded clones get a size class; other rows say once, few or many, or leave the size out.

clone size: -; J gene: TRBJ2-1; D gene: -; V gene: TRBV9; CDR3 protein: CASSTMAVSSYNEQFF; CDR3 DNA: TGTGCCAGCAGCACGATGGCGGTGAGCTCCTACAATGAGCAGTTCTTC
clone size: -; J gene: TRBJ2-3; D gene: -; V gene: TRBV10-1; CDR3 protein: CASSEAEGPHYTQYF; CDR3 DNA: TGCGCCAGCAGTGAGGCGGAGGGACCCCATTATACGCAGTATTTT
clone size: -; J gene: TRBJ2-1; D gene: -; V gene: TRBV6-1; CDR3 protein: CAGSGRAGSYNEQFF; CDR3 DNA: TGTGCCGGCTCCGGAAGAGCGGGCTCCTACAATGAGCAGTTCTTC
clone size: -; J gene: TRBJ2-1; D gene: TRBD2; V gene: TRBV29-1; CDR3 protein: CSVESSGGFNEQFF; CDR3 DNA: TGCAGCGTTGAATCTAGCGGGGGGTTCAATGAGCAGTTCTTC
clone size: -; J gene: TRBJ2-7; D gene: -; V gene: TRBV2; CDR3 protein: CASSEPLEPNEQYF; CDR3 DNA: TGTGCCAGCAGTGAGCCGCTTGAACCTAACGAGCAGTACTTC
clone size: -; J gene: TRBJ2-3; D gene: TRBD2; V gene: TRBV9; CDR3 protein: CASSVFSGGNTDTQYF; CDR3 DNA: TGTGCCAGCAGCGTTTTTAGCGGGGGGAACACAGATACGCAGTATTTT
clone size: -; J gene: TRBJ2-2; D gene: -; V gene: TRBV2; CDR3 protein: CASSREANTGELFF; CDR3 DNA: TGTGCCAGCAGTAGGGAAGCGAACACCGGGGAGCTGTTTTTT
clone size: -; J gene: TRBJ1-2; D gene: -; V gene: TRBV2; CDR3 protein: CASSPDTIYGYTF; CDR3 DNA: TGTGCCAGCAGTCCTGACACTATCTATGGCTACACCTTC
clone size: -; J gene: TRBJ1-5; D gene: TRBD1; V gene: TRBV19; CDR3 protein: CASSRTGQKGQPQHF; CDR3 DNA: TGTGCCAGTAGTAGGACAGGCCAAAAGGGCCAGCCCCAGCATTTT
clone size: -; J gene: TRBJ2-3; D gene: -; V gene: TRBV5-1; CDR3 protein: CAARAGSTDTQYF; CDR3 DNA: TGCGCAGCCAGGGCTGGCAGCACAGATACGCAGTATTTT
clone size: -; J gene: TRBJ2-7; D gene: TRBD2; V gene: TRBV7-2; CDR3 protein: CASSLASLAGTYEQYF; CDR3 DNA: TGTGCCAGCAGCTTAGCGAGTCTAGCGGGGACTTACGAGCAGTACTTC
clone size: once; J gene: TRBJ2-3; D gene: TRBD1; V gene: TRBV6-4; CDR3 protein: CASSDGTGSDTQYF; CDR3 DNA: TGTGCCAGCAGTGATGGGACAGGGTCCGATACGCAGTATTTT
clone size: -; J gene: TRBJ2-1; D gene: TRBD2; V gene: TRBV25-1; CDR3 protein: CASSSTSGGALRNEQFF; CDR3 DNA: TGTGCCAGCAGTTCTACTAGCGGGGGGGCTTTAAGAAATGAGCAGTTCTTC
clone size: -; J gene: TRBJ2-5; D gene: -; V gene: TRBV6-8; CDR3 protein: CASSYPSLSLQETQYF; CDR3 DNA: TGTGCCAGCAGTTACCCTTCCCTGTCCCTCCAAGAGACCCAGTACTTC
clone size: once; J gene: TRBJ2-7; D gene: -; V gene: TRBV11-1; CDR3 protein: CASSLPGAHEQYF; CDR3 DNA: TGTGCCAGCAGCTTACCTGGGGCTCACGAGCAGTACTTC
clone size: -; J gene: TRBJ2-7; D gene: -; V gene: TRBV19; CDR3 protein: CASSSTWTDTSEQYF; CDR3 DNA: TGTGCCAGTAGTTCGACTTGGACGGACACAAGCGAGCAGTACTTC
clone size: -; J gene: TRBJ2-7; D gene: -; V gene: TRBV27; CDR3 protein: CASSFGQFYEQYF; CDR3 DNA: TGTGCCAGCAGTTTCGGACAGTTCTACGAGCAGTACTTC
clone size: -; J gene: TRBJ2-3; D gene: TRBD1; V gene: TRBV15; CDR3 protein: CATSGRTGADTQYF; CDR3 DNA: TGTGCCACCAGCGGACGGACAGGGGCAGATACGCAGTATTTT
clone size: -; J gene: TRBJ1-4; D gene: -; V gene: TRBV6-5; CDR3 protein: CASRENWELFF; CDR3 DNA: TGTGCCAGCAGAGAAAACTGGGAACTGTTTTTT
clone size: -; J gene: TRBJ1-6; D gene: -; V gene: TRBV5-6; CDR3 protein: CASSWGGDWNSPLHF; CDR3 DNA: TGTGCCAGCAGCTGGGGGGGTGACTGGAATTCACCCCTCCACTTT
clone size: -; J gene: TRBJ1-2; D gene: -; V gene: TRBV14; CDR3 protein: CASSQDGAGNYGYTF; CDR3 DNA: TGTGCCAGCAGCCAAGATGGGGCAGGGAACTATGGCTACACCTTC
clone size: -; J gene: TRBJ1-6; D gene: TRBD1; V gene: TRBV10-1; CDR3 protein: CASSGGGQSPGPLHF; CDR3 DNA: TGCGCCAGCAGTGGGGGGGGACAGAGCCCGGGTCCCCTCCACTTT
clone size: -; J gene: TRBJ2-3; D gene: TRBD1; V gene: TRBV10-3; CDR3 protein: CAIRTGGSDTQYF; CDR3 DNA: TGTGCCATTAGGACAGGGGGCTCGGATACGCAGTATTTT
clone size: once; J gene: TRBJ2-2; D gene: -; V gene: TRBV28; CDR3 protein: CASSLRVTNTGELFF; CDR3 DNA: TGTGCCAGCAGCCTCCGGGTAACGAACACCGGGGAGCTGTTTTTT
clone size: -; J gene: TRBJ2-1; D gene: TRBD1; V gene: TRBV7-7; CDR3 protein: CASSLDRYNEQFF; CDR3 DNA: TGTGCCAGCAGCTTGGACAGGTACAATGAGCAGTTCTTC
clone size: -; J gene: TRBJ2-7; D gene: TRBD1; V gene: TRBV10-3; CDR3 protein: CAINRQGSSYEQYF; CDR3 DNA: TGTGCCATCAACAGACAGGGGTCGTCCTACGAGCAGTACTTC
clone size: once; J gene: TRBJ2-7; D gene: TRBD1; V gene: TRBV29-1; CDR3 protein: CSIEETGDEQYF; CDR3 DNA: TGCAGCATTGAGGAGACAGGGGACGAGCAGTACTTC
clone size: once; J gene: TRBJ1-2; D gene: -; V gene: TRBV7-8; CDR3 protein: CASSKGQGHYGYTF; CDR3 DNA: TGTGCCAGCAGCAAAGGCCAGGGACACTATGGCTACACCTTC
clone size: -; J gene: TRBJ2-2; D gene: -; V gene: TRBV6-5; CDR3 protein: CASTQTEPGELFF; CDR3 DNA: TGTGCCAGCACCCAGACGGAACCCGGGGAGCTGTTTTTT
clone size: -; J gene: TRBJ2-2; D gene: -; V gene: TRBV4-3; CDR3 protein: CASSQEAPRGAYTGELFF; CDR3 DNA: TGCGCCAGCAGCCAAGAAGCCCCAAGGGGGGCTTACACCGGGGAGCTGTTTTTT
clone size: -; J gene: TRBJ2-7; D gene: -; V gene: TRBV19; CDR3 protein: CASSIATPGKREQYF; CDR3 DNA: TGTGCCAGTAGTATAGCGACTCCGGGGAAACGGGAGCAGTACTTC
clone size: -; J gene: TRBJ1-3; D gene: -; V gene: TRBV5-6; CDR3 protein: CASSLGETRRLSGNTIYF; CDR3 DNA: TGTGCCAGCAGCCTCGGCGAGACTCGTCGACTTTCTGGAAACACCATATATTTT
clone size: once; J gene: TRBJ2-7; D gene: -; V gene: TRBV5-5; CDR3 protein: CASSLETQYEQYF; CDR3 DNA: TGTGCCAGCAGCTTGGAGACCCAATACGAGCAGTACTTC
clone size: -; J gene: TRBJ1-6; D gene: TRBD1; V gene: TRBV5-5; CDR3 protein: CASSLTGTGASLHF; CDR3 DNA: TGTGCCAGCAGCTTAACCGGGACAGGGGCCAGCCTCCACTTT
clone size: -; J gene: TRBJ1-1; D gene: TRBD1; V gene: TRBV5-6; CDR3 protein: CASGNRGSGTEAFF; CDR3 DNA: TGTGCCAGCGGGAACAGGGGGAGTGGCACTGAAGCTTTCTTT
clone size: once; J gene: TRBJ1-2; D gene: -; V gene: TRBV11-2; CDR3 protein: CASSLSSAGSDGYTF; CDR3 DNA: TGTGCCAGCAGCTTAAGTTCGGCAGGGAGTGATGGCTACACCTTC
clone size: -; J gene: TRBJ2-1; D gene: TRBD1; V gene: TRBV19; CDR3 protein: CASRHWTGIYNEQFF; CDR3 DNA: TGTGCCAGTAGGCACTGGACAGGAATATACAATGAGCAGTTCTTC
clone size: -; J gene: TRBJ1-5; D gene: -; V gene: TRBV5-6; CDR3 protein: CASSLVGLDQPQHF; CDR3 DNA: TGTGCCAGCAGCTTGGTAGGGTTGGATCAGCCCCAGCATTTT
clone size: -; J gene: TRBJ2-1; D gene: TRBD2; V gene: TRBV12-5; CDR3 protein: CASGFIAGGQGREQFF; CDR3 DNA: TGTGCTAGTGGTTTTATAGCGGGGGGCCAGGGGCGTGAGCAGTTCTTC
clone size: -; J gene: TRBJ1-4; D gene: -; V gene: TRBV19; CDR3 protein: CASSIGGFNEKLFF; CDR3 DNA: TGTGCCAGTAGTATCGGTGGATTTAATGAAAAACTGTTTTTC
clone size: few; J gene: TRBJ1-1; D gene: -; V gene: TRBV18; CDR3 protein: CASSPIQNTEAFF; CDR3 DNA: TGTGCCAGCTCACCAATACAGAACACTGAAGCTTTCTTT
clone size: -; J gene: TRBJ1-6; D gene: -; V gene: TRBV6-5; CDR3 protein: CASSYHSTGSPLHF; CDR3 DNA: TGTGCCAGCAGTTACCATTCGACAGGTTCACCCCTCCACTTT
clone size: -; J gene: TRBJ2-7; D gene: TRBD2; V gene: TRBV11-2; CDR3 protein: CASSLGVSGGSGQYF; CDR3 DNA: TGTGCCAGCAGCTTAGGTGTTAGCGGGGGGTCGGGTCAGTACTTC
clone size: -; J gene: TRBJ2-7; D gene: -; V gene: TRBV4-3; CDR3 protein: CASSQDLAGTYEQYF; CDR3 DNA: TGCGCCAGCAGCCAAGATCTGGCGGGAACCTACGAGCAGTACTTC
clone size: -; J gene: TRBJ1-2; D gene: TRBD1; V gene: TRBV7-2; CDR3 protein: CASSLAGTGGSYTF; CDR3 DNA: TGTGCCAGCAGCTTAGCTGGGACAGGGGGCAGCTACACCTTC
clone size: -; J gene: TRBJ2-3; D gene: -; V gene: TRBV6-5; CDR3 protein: CASSSRAGTTTDTQYF; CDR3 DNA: TGTGCCAGCAGTTCAAGGGCGGGTACCACCACAGATACGCAGTATTTT
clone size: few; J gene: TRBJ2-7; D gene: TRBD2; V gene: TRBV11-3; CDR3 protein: CASSLVGYPGLAVSACEQYF; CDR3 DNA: TGTGCCAGCAGCTTAGTAGGTTATCCGGGACTAGCTGTGTCGGCTTGCGAGCAGTACTTC
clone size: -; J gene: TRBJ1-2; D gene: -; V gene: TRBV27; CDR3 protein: CASSLGSTQIHGYTF; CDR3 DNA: TGTGCCAGCAGTTTAGGCTCAACTCAAATCCATGGCTACACCTTC
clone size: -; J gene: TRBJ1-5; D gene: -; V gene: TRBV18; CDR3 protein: CASSQDGNQPQHF; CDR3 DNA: TGTGCCAGCTCACAGGACGGTAATCAGCCCCAGCATTTT
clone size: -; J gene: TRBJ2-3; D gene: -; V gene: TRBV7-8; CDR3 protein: CATAVVGGGSDTQYF; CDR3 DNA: TGTGCCACAGCCGTAGTCGGGGGCGGGTCAGATACGCAGTATTTT
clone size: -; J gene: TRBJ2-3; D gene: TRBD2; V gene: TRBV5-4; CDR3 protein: CASSLEPGGSDTQYF; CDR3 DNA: TGTGCCAGCAGCTTGGAACCGGGGGGATCAGATACGCAGTATTTT
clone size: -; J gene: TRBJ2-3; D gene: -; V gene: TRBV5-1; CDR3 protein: CASSMRGVSTDTQYF; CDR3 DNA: TGCGCCAGCAGCATGAGGGGCGTTTCAACAGATACGCAGTATTTT
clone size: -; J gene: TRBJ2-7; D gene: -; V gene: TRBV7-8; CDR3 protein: CASSSTVRSYEQYF; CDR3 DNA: TGTGCCAGCAGTTCGACGGTTCGCTCCTACGAGCAGTACTTC
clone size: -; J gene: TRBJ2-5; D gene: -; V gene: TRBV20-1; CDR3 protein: CSGGLQETQYF; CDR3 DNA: TGCAGTGGGGGACTCCAAGAGACCCAGTACTTC
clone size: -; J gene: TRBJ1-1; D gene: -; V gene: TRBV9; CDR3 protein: CASSVGLGMNTEAFF; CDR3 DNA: TGTGCCAGCAGCGTTGGACTGGGGATGAACACTGAAGCTTTCTTT